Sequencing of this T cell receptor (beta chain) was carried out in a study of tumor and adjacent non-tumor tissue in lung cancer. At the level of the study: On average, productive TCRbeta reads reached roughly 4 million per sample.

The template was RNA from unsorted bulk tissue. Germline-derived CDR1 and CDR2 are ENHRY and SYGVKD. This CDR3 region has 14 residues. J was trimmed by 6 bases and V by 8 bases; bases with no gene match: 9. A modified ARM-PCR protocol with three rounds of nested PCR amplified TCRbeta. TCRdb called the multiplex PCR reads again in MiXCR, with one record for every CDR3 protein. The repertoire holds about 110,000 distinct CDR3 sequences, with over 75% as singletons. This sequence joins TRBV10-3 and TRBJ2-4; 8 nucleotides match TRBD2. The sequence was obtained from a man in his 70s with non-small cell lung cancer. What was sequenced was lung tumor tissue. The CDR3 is CAICDLREANIQYF. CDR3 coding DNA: TGTGCCATCTGCGACTTGCGGGAGGCAAACATTCAGTACTTC.